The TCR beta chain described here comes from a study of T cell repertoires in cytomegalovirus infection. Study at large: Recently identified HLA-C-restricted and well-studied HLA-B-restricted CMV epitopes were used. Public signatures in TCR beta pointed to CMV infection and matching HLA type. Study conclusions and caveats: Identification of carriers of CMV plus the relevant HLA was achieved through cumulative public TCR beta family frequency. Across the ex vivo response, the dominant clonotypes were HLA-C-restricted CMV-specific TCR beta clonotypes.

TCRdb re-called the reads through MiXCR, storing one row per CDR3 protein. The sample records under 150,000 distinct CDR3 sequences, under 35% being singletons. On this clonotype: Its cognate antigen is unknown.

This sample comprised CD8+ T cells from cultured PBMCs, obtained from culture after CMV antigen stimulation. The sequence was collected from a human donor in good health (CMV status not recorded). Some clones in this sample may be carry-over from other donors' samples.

CDR3 nucleotide sequence: TGCAGCGACGAGAGCGGGGGCCTCGGGAATGAGCAGTTCTTC. Protein: CSDESGGLGNEQFF. This chain links TRBV29-1 with TRBJ2-1; 8 bases line up with TRBD2. Germline CDR1 and CDR2: SQVTM and ANQGSEA. J lost 7 bases, V lost 7 bases, and 12 bases had no gene match. CDR3 length: 14 amino acids.